These 32 T cell receptor beta chains were sequenced from one sample in a study of cytomegalovirus exposure and HLA in healthy donors. Clones were sequenced by immunoSEQ multiplex PCR, and TCRdb holds only the in-frame ones, with some missing. Among roughly 150,000 clones listed, 89% were seen once. Material: PBMCs. These receptors were obtained from a woman aged 18 to 35 in good health and CMV-seropositive.

In its sample, this clone was seen many times. The J gene is TRBJ2-7, the V gene TRBV10-3, with D unresolved. V lost 4 bases and J 0 bases, leaving 7 bases between the germline ends. CDR3 size: 13 residues. The V gene's germline CDR1 is ENHRY and CDR2 SYGVKD. The CDR3 DNA reads TGTGCCATCAGTGTGGGCAGCTCCTACGAGCAGTACTTC. This translates into CAISVGSSYEQYF.

The chain has TRBV7-9 and TRBJ2-5; 8 bases line up with TRBD1. The CDR3 spans 17 residues. V shed 5 bases, J shed 6 bases, and the junction held 17 bases outside the gene matches. Germline V lookup: CDR1 SEHNR, CDR2 FQNEAQ (reference sequence). This chain's CDR3 is CASSHESDRVIVKTQYF. In DNA, the CDR3 is TGTGCCAGCAGCCACGAGTCGGACAGGGTGATTGTGAAGACCCAGTACTTC.

The genes are TRBV18 and TRBJ2-2, with D tentatively TRBD2 (6 bases). The CDR3 extends over 15 amino acids. V dropped 4 bases and J dropped 0 bases, with 9 bases sitting between them. Germline assignment: CDR1 KGHSH and CDR2 LQKENI. The DNA of the CDR3 is TGTGCCAGCTCACGACTAGACGCGAACACCGGGGAGCTGTTTTTT. It encodes CASSRLDANTGELFF.

CDR3 bases: TGTGCCAGCAGCGTACAGTCTAACACTGAAGCTTTCTTT. Translation gives CASSVQSNTEAFF. The rearrangement links TRBV9 to TRBJ1-1; D call uncertain. Germline loops: CDR1 SGDLS, CDR2 YYNGEE. Trimming removed 1 base at V and 2 bases at J, with 6 bases between. This CDR3 spans 13 amino acids. Based on the CDR3 plus reference TRBV9 and TRBJ1-1, the full variable domain is DSGVTQTPKHLITATGQRVTLRCSPRSGDLSVYWYQQSLDQGLQFLIQYYNGEERAKGNILERFSAQQFPDLHSELNLSSLELGDSALYFCASSVQSNTEAFFGQGTRLTVV.

This clone was observed a single time. The rearrangement links TRBV2 to TRBJ2-1; D might be TRBD2 (5 bases). V was shortened by 10 bases and J by 7 bases, with 20 bases between the two germline ends. The length of the CDR3 is 14 residues. Germline V gene sequence: CDR1 SNHLY, CDR2 FYNNEI. CDR3 coding DNA: TGTGCCAAAGTGGACTCAACCGCAAAAAATGAGCAGTTCTTC. Translation gives CAKVDSTAKNEQFF.

The chain employs TRBV4-1 and TRBJ2-3; 7 bases map to TRBD2. CDR3 length equals 18 residues. J gave up 8 bases and V 0 bases, and 17 bases lay outside the gene matches. Germline CDR1 and CDR2: MGHRA and YSYEKL. The DNA for the CDR3 is TGCGCCAGCAGCCAAGATAAACGGGGGGAGAAAAGCTGGGGTACGCAGTATTTT. This gives the protein CASSQDKRGEKSWGTQYF.

This chain joins TRBV6-1 and TRBJ2-5; 7 positions match TRBD1. CDR1 and CDR2 (germline): MNHNS, SASEGT. This CDR3 comprises 15 residues. Trimming at V came to 6 bases and at J to 5 bases, leaving 12 bases not matched to a gene. The CDR3 nucleotides are TGTGCCAGCAGAATTAACAGGGGTTGGCGGGAGACCCAGTACTTC. Translating gives CASRINRGWRETQYF.

The V gene is TRBV6-4, the J gene TRBJ2-3; 12 nucleotides match TRBD2. The CDR3 sequence is 15 residues long. The junction had 1 base not matched to a gene; V was cut back by 5 bases and J by 1 base. CDR1 MRHNA and CDR2 SNTAGT come from the germline V gene. CDR3 region: CASSRLAGGTDTQYF. CDR3 DNA sequence: TGTGCCAGCAGTCGACTAGCGGGAGGCACAGATACGCAGTATTTT.

The rearrangement uses TRBV30 and TRBJ2-7; 11 bases agree with TRBD2. CDR3 length: 12 amino acids. CDR1 is GTSNPN, CDR2 SVGIG, per germline (reference sequence). This chain's CDR3 is CGSTSGKYEQYF. DNA for the CDR3: TGTGGGTCGACTAGCGGGAAATACGAGCAGTACTTC.

Here the CDR3 reads CASSPQRDFDEQFF. In nucleotides, the CDR3 is TGTGCCAGTAGTCCCCAGCGGGATTTCGATGAGCAGTTCTTC. This chain uses TRBV19 with TRBJ2-1, with 7 bases identical to TRBD2. The CDR3 has 14 amino acids. The junction had 9 bases not matched to a gene; V was cut back by 5 bases and J by 8 bases. Germline V gene lookup returns CDR1 LNHDA and CDR2 SQIVND (reference sequence). The whole variable domain, filled in from reference TRBV19 and TRBJ2-1, reads DGGITQSPKYLFRKEGQNVTLSCEQNLNHDAMYWYRQDPGQGLRLIYYSQIVNDFQKGDIAEGYSVSREKKESFPLTVTSAQKNPTAFYLCASSPQRDFDEQFFGPGTRLTVL.

This clone appeared once. The chain links TRBV2 to TRBJ1-1; D is unclear. The CDR3 extends over 10 amino acids. V gave up 6 bases and J gave up 8 bases, with 7 bases separating them. The germline gives CDR1 SNHLY, CDR2 FYNNEI. The DNA of the CDR3 is TGTGCCAGCAGGGACTCCGAAGCTTTCTTT. It encodes CASRDSEAFF. Supplemented by reference TRBV2 and TRBJ1-1, the full variable domain reads EPEVTQTPSHQVTQMGQEVILRCVPISNHLYFYWYRQILGQKVEFLVSFYNNEISEKSEIFDDQFSVERPDGSNFTLKIRSTKLEDSAMYFCASRDSEAFFGQGTRLTVV.

The chain recombines TRBV4-1 with TRBJ2-3, with a possible D match to TRBD1 (6 bases). The germline V and J ends were trimmed by 3 bases and 3 bases, with 22 bases remaining between them. The germline V gene encodes CDR1 MGHRA and CDR2 YSYEKL. This CDR3 comprises 18 residues. CDR3 bases: TGCGCCAGCAGCCAGCGCGGTACGGGACATGTTAGGACAGATACGCAGTATTTT. It translates to CASSQRGTGHVRTDTQYF.

This chain connects TRBV5-1 to TRBJ2-7; 10 bases align to TRBD2. From germline, CDR1 is SGHRS and CDR2 YFSETQ. V dropped 1 base and J dropped 5; count of bases not matched to a gene: 18. This CDR3 comprises 19 residues. The CDR3 coding sequence is TGCGCCAGCAGCTTGCCGGGACTAGCGCAAAAAAGGGGCAGGGACGAGCAGTACTTC. Translated: CASSLPGLAQKRGRDEQYF.

On this clone: A read error may produce the germline difference seen at one junction end. The CDR3 DNA sequence: TGTGCTAGCAGTCAGGGGGCAGGGCGGGAGACCCAGTACTTC. This encodes CASSQGAGRETQYF. J is TRBJ2-5 and V is TRBV7-7; 8 bases are shared with TRBD1. This CDR3 is 14 amino acids long. Germline values: CDR1 SSHAT, CDR2 FNYEAQ (reference sequence).

The chain carries TRBV28 and TRBJ1-2; 8 bases are a match to TRBD1. CDR3 length: 14 residues. CDR1 is MDHEN, CDR2 SYDVKM, per germline. The V and J ends lost 6 bases and 5 bases, in that order; junction bases with no gene match: 8. CDR3 loop: CASRPGQDRYGYTF. The CDR3 DNA reads TGTGCCAGCAGACCGGGACAGGATAGGTATGGCTACACCTTC.

The chain couples TRBV15 to TRBJ1-4; tentatively, D is TRBD1 (6 bases). This CDR3 region has 16 residues. Germline V gene data show CDR1 as LNHNV and CDR2 as YYDKDF (reference sequence). The V end lost 0 bases, the J end lost 6 bases, and 14 bases lay between the germline ends. Written as DNA, the CDR3 is TGTGCCACCAGCAGAGATCGGGGGGGCGGGGATGAAAAACTGTTTTTT. Residues: CATSRDRGGGDEKLFF.

There are a few counts of this clone. The rearrangement links TRBV10-2 to TRBJ1-2; D is undetermined. The CDR3 covers 14 residues. Germline CDR1 and CDR2: WSHSY and SAAADI. Trimming removed 7 bases at V and 4 bases at J, with 16 bases between. CDR3 sequence: CASTPGADRYGYTF. CDR3 in DNA: TGCGCCAGCACTCCAGGCGCAGATCGCTATGGCTACACCTTC.

The count of this clone is one. The chain recombines TRBV7-2 with TRBJ1-5; D not certain. V was trimmed by 2 bases and J by 3 bases, leaving 5 bases between them. The CDR3 totals 13 residues. Germline V gene sequence: CDR1 SGHTA, CDR2 FQGNSA. This CDR3 reads CASSLQVNQPQHF. The CDR3 nucleotides read TGTGCCAGCAGCTTACAGGTCAATCAGCCCCAGCATTTT.

The chain joins TRBV27 to TRBJ2-3; 8 bases agree with TRBD2. The length of the CDR3 is 16 residues. Looked up from germline, CDR1 is MNHEY and CDR2 is SMNVEV (reference sequence). Trimming cost V 2 bases and J 5 bases; bases outside gene matches: 9. The CDR3 region has the DNA TGTGCCAGCAGTTTACGGAGCGGGAGCCAGAAAGATACGCAGTATTTT. This gives the protein CASSLRSGSQKDTQYF.

This clone was detected a few times. V gene TRBV2 combines with J gene TRBJ1-1; TRBD1 is a possible D gene (5 bases). CDR1 is SNHLY, CDR2 FYNNEI, per germline. The CDR3 spans 13 residues. Between the trimmed V and J ends, which lost 7 bases and 3 bases, there was a span of 12 bases. CDR3 nucleotide sequence: TGTGCCAGCAACAATGGGACTGACACTGAAGCTTTCTTT. As protein: CASNNGTDTEAFF.

The rearrangement joins TRBV5-3 to TRBJ2-1, with 12 bases matching TRBD2. Being an ORF, TRBV5-3 has a function that is uncertain. Trimming took 0 bases from V and 3 from J; bases not matched to a gene: 4. The CDR3 totals 17 residues. The CDR3 nucleotides read TGTGCCAGAAGCTTGGGGCTAGCGGGAGGGATCTACAATGAGCAGTTCTTC. It is translated as CARSLGLAGGIYNEQFF.

The chain employs TRBV5-5 and TRBJ1-3; D remains ambiguous. The germline V gene has CDR1 SGHKS and CDR2 YYEKEE (reference sequence). V shed 2 bases and J shed 0 bases, with 12 bases lying between them. This CDR3 is 16 amino acids long. This chain's CDR3 is CASSFGPRSSGNTIYF. CDR3 in DNA: TGTGCCAGCAGCTTTGGCCCCCGGAGCTCTGGAAACACCATATATTTT.

V and J are TRBV28 and TRBJ1-3; 8 bases fit TRBD1. The ends lost 6 bases at V and 1 base at J; junction bases unmatched: 8. From germline, CDR1 is MDHEN and CDR2 SYDVKM. The CDR3 sequence is 16 residues long. CDR3: CASSLRGLFSGNTIYF. The CDR3 DNA is TGTGCCAGCAGCCTCAGGGGGCTTTTTTCTGGAAACACCATATATTTT.

V gene TRBV19 combines with J gene TRBJ2-2; 9 nucleotides line up with TRBD1. This CDR3 comprises 15 residues. The germline gives CDR1 LNHDA, CDR2 SQIVND (reference sequence). Losses at the gene ends were 4 bases for V and 4 bases for J; bases not matched to a gene: 4. The CDR3, as DNA: TGTGCCAGTAGTAAACAGGGGGCTAGCACCGGGGAGCTGTTTTTT. Translating gives CASSKQGASTGELFF.

This clone was seen a handful of times. V is TRBV5-4 and J is TRBJ2-7, with 7 bases that match TRBD1. Germline CDR1 and CDR2: SGHNT and YYREEE (reference sequence). This CDR3 region has 14 residues. J lost 3 bases, V lost 4 bases, and 7 bases had no gene match. CDR3 in DNA: TGTGCCAGCAGCCGGAAAACAGGGGTCTACGAGCAGTACTTC. It encodes CASSRKTGVYEQYF.

The J gene is TRBJ1-4, the V gene TRBV5-6, with TRBD1 matching over 10 bases. This CDR3 is 16 amino acids long. Per the germline V gene, CDR1 is SGHDT and CDR2 is YYEEEE. V dropped 3 bases and J dropped 7; count of bases not matched to a gene: 9. The CDR3 DNA is TGTGCCAGCAGCTATTTGGTGACAGGGGGCACTGAAAAACTGTTTTTT. Amino acid sequence: CASSYLVTGGTEKLFF.

The V gene is TRBV28, the J gene TRBJ1-5; 8 nucleotides agree with TRBD1. The V and J ends lost 2 bases and 5 bases, in that order; junction bases with no gene match: 2. Germline CDR1 is MDHEN and CDR2 is SYDVKM. The length of the CDR3 is 14 residues. The CDR3 nucleotides are TGTGCCAGCAGTTTAGACAGGGGTTATCAGCCCCAGCATTTT. It is translated as CASSLDRGYQPQHF.

This rearrangement joins TRBV13 to TRBJ1-5; the D is unclear. Germline V CDR1 and CDR2: PRHDT, FYEKMQ (reference sequence). Trimming stripped 5 bases from V and 6 bases from J, with 8 bases between. This CDR3 contains 12 residues. CDR3 loop: CASSRRSQPQHF. CDR3 nucleotide sequence: TGTGCCAGCAGCCGAAGGAGTCAGCCCCAGCATTTT.

V is TRBV4-1 and J is TRBJ2-3, with 11 bases identical to TRBD2. CDR1 is MGHRA, CDR2 YSYEKL, per germline. Trimming removed 4 bases from V and 4 bases from J; junction bases left unmatched: 13. The CDR3 has 18 residues. This CDR3 is CASSPNQIAGGLADTQYF. CDR3 sequence (DNA): TGCGCCAGCAGCCCCAACCAGATAGCGGGAGGGTTGGCAGATACGCAGTATTTT.

This clone was found a few times. The rearrangement uses TRBV30 and TRBJ2-7; D is ambiguous. V lost 0 bases to trimming and J lost 4 bases, with 7 bases between them. Germline loops: CDR1 GTSNPN, CDR2 SVGIG (reference sequence). This CDR3 is 12 amino acids long. CDR3: CAWSVLGYEQYF. The DNA for the CDR3 is TGTGCCTGGAGTGTACTCGGTTACGAGCAGTACTTC.

The chain carries TRBV6-5 and TRBJ2-1; 10 positions match TRBD2. CDR3 length equals 15 residues. Trimming took 4 bases from V and 5 from J; bases not matched to a gene: 5. In germline, CDR1 is MNHEY, CDR2 SVGAGI. The CDR3: CASSSPGLADNEQFF. The CDR3 DNA sequence: TGTGCCAGCAGTTCTCCCGGACTAGCGGACAATGAGCAGTTCTTC.

This clone was picked up a small number of times. The V call is TRBV28, the J call TRBJ2-7; D possibly corresponds to TRBD1 (6 bases). Germline V lookup: CDR1 MDHEN, CDR2 SYDVKM. Trimming cost V 7 bases and J 2 bases, with 15 bases left between them. CDR3 length: 14 residues. CDR3 nucleotide sequence: TGTGCCAGCAACCCCCCAAGGGGGACCTACGAGCAGTACTTC. Translation gives CASNPPRGTYEQYF.